A single sample is the source of the 12 T cell receptor beta chains below, sequenced in a study of T cells in localized non-small cell lung cancer. Produced via immunoSEQ multiplex PCR; TCRdb's table is partial and in-frame only. The data hold about 6,800 clones, with around 40% observed a single time. Material: lung tumor tissue, obtained before any cancer treatment. These receptors all come from a man aged 35 to 69 with stage III lung adenocarcinoma.

By share of the sample, this clone is medium-sized. This rearrangement joins TRBV11-3 to TRBJ2-2, with TRBD2 identical over 15 bases. Germline V gene data show CDR1 as SGHNT and CDR2 as YENEEA. The CDR3 spans 17 residues. The V gene end was trimmed by 6 bases and the J gene end by 1 base; junction bases not matched to a gene: 3. The DNA for the CDR3 is TGTGCCAGCAGGACGGGACTAGCGGGAGGGAACACCGGGGAGCTGTTTTTT. It is translated as CASRTGLAGGNTGELFF.

V is TRBV19 and J is TRBJ2-5; D unclear. Trimming took off 4 bases at V and 5 bases at J, with 11 bases between the two ends. This CDR3 is built from 13 residues. Per the germline V gene, CDR1 is LNHDA and CDR2 is SQIVND (reference sequence). As DNA, the CDR3 is TGTGCCAGTAGTAGCATGACAAGGGAGACCCAGTACTTC. This gives the protein CASSSMTRETQYF.

The rearrangement links TRBV7-6 to TRBJ2-1; D gene uncertain. V lost 3 bases and J 0 bases, leaving 12 bases between the germline ends. Germline assignment: CDR1 SGHVS and CDR2 FNYEAQ. The CDR3 sequence is 16 residues long. The CDR3: CASSLSLLSSYNEQFF. As DNA, the CDR3 is TGTGCCAGCAGCTTGTCCCTACTGAGCTCCTACAATGAGCAGTTCTTC. Drawing the rest from reference TRBV7-6 and TRBJ2-1, the complete variable domain is GAGVSQSPRYKVTKRGQDVALRCDPISGHVSLYWYRQALGQGPEFLTYFNYEAQQDKSGLPNDRFSAERPEGSISTLTIQRTEQRDSAMYRCASSLSLLSSYNEQFFGPGTRLTVL.

A few counts support this clone. The J gene is TRBJ2-7, the V gene TRBV6-8; D may be TRBD2 (5 bases). V lost 6 bases and J 2 bases, leaving 17 bases between the germline ends. The CDR3 spans 15 residues. Germline V CDR1 and CDR2: MNHGY, SAAAGT. In DNA, the CDR3 is TGTGCCAGCAGCCGGGAACCCGAAGGGCCCTACGAGCAGTACTTC. It translates to CASSREPEGPYEQYF.

In its sample, this clone was seen many times. The chain joins TRBV5-8 to TRBJ1-2; D gene uncertain. Per the germline V gene, CDR1 is SGHTS and CDR2 is YDEGEE. CDR3 length equals 13 residues. V was trimmed by 4 bases and J by 0 bases, leaving 7 bases between them. As DNA, the CDR3 is TGTGCCAGCAGCATAACAGCTAACTATGGCTACACCTTC. Amino acids: CASSITANYGYTF.

V gene TRBV11-3 combines with J gene TRBJ2-3; 10 nucleotides match TRBD2. The CDR3 sequence is 16 residues long. V trimming: 5 bases; J trimming: 1 base; junction bases outside the gene matches: 6. Germline values: CDR1 SGHNT, CDR2 YENEEA. Here the CDR3 reads CASSQYGTSGTDTQYF. The CDR3, as DNA: TGTGCCAGCAGCCAATACGGGACTAGCGGCACAGATACGCAGTATTTT.

J is TRBJ2-3 and V is TRBV18; the match to TRBD1 covers 10 bases. Germline lookup yields CDR1 KGHSH and CDR2 LQKENI. This CDR3 comprises 14 residues. V lost 5 bases to trimming and J lost 6 bases; unmatched junction nucleotides: 5. The CDR3 loop is CASSAGQGTDTQYF. In DNA form, the CDR3 reads TGTGCCAGCTCAGCGGGACAGGGGACGGATACGCAGTATTTT.

Judged by abundance, this clone is medium-sized (0.01 to 0.1%). The V call is TRBV12-5, the J call TRBJ2-7; TRBD2 agrees at 7 bases. In germline, CDR1 is LGHNT, CDR2 FRNRAP. The CDR3 is 15 residues long. V was clipped by 5 bases and J by 0 bases; unmatched bases: 7. CDR3 loop: CASGLQRGSSYEQYF. The DNA of the CDR3 is TGTGCTAGTGGTCTCCAGCGGGGTAGCTCCTACGAGCAGTACTTC. Combining the CDR3 with reference TRBV12-5 and TRBJ2-7 gives the whole variable domain DARVTQTPRHKVTEMGQEVTMRCQPILGHNTVFWYRQTMMQGLELLAYFRNRAPLDDSGMPKDRFSAEMPDATLATLKIQPSEPRDSAVYFCASGLQRGSSYEQYFGPGTRLTVT.

This sequence joins TRBV29-1 and TRBJ2-7; 12 nucleotides match TRBD2. The CDR3 is 15 amino acids. Germline V gene data show CDR1 as SQVTM and CDR2 as ANQGSEA. V lost 7 bases to trimming and J lost 4 bases; unmatched junction nucleotides: 11. The CDR3 coding sequence is TGCAGCGCCGCCGAGGGACTAGCGGGTGGATACGAGCAGTACTTC. It encodes CSAAEGLAGGYEQYF.

V usage is TRBV19 and J usage is TRBJ2-4, with TRBD2 matching 7 bases. CDR1 is LNHDA, CDR2 SQIVND, per germline (reference sequence). There are 12 residues in the CDR3. With V trimmed by 5 bases and J by 9 bases, 4 bases remained unmatched. CDR3 coding DNA: TGTGCCAGTAGTGTACGGGGGGTCATTCAGTACTTC. Its translation: CASSVRGVIQYF.

V and J are TRBV9 and TRBJ2-7; 10 nucleotides agree with TRBD1. Germline V gene sequence: CDR1 SGDLS, CDR2 YYNGEE. After removal of 5 bases from V and 5 bases from J, the junction contained 4 bases not matched to a gene. There are 13 residues in the CDR3. In DNA form, the CDR3 reads TGTGCCAGCAGTCGACAGGGGGCCGACGAGCAGTACTTC. This translates into CASSRQGADEQYF.

The table lists this clone with a few counts. The chain joins TRBV11-3 to TRBJ1-1, with 9 bases lining up with TRBD1. V lost 5 bases to trimming and J lost 6 bases; unmatched junction nucleotides: 7. CDR1 is SGHNT and CDR2 is YENEEA in the germline V gene. The CDR3 length is 14 residues. CDR3 coding DNA: TGTGCCAGCAGCCGCGGGACAGGGCAACCTGAAGCTTTCTTT. Protein: CASSRGTGQPEAFF.